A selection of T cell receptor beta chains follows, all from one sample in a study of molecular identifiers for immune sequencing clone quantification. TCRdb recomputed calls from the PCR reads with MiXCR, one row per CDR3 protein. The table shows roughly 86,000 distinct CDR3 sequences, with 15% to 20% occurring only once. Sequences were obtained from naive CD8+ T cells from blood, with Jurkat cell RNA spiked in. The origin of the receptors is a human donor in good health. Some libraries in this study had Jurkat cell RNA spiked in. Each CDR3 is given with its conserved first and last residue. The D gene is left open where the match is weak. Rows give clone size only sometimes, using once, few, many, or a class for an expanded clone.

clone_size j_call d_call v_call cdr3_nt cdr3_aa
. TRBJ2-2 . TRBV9 TGTGCCGGCAGCCCCCGGACAGAGAACACCGGGGAGCTGTTTTTT CAGSPRTENTGELFF
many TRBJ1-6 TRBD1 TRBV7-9 TGTGCCAGCAGCCTACGACAGGGCGGTGGTTCACCCCTCCACTTT CASSLRQGGGSPLHF
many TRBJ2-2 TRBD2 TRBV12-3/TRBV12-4 TGTGCCAGCAGTTTACTAGCGGGAGGGGCCGGGGAGCTGTTTTTT CASSLLAGGAGELFF
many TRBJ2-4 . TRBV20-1 TGCAGTGCTAGAGAGATGGGCGACATTCAGTACTTC CSAREMGDIQYF
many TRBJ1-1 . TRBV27 TGTGCCAGCAGTCAACAGGTACACACTGAAGCTTTCTTT CASSQQVHTEAFF
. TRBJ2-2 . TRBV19 TGTGCCAGTAGTGCGCACTCCAGGGGAACCGGGGAGCTGTTTTTT CASSAHSRGTGELFF
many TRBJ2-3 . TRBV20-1 TGCAGTGCTAGCACCGAACGCACAGATACGCAGTATTTT CSASTERTDTQYF
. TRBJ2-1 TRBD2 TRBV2 TGTGCCAGCAGTGAACGGGCGGGAGTGGTTGAGGGGGAGCAGTTCTTC CASSERAGVVEGEQFF
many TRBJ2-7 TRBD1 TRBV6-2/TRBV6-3 TGTGCCGGGGGACAGTCGTGGTGGGAGCAGTACTTC CAGGQSWWEQYF
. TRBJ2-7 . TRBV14 TGTGCCAGCAGCCAAGATGAGGTTTGGGGTCCCGGGACTGACGAGCAGTACTTC CASSQDEVWGPGTDEQYF
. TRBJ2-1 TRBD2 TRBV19 TGTGCCAGTAGTATTGGGACTAGAGGTCCCAATGAGCAGTTCTTC CASSIGTRGPNEQFF
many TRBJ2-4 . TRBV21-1 TGTGCCAGCAGCACCATTTCTGGAGGGGCATACAAAGCCAAAAACATTCAGTACTTC CASSTISGGAYKAKNIQYF
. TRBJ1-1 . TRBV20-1 TGCAGTGCTAGAGAACAGGGAATAAACACTGAAGCTTTCTTT CSAREQGINTEAFF
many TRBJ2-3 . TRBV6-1 TGTGCCAGCAGTGTGGAGCGTTCTAGCACAGATACGCAGTATTTT CASSVERSSTDTQYF
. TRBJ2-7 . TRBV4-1 TGCGCCAGCAGCCACGGACAGCAACTCTCCTACGGGCAGTGCTTC CASSHGQQLSYGQCF
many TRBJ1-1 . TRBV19 TGTGCCAGTAGGGACCGGGGCACTGAAGCTTTCTTT CASRDRGTEAFF
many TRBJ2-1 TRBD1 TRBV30 TGTGCCTGGGGTGCAGGGGGTAGCAATGAGCAGTTCTTC CAWGAGGSNEQFF
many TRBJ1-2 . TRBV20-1 TGCAGTGCTAGAGATCTGTCGCCATATCTCAATATGGGCTACACCTTC CSARDLSPYLNMGYTF
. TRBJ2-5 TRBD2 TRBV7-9 TGTGCCAGCAGCGTGGGCGCGGGGGGACCAAAAGAGACCCAGTACTTC CASSVGAGGPKETQYF
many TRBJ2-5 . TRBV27 TGTGCCAGCAGTTTAAGAGGGACCCCCGGAGGGACCCAGTACTTC CASSLRGTPGGTQYF
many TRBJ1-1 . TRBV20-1 TGCAGTGCTAGAGAAGGACAGATGAACACTGAAGCTTTCTTT CSAREGQMNTEAFF
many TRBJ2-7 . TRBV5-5 TGTGCCAGCAGCCAAACGGGTGGGACCTTAAACTACGAGCAGTACTTC CASSQTGGTLNYEQYF
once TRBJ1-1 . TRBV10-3 TGTGCCATCCGGCAGGACACCTTGAACACTGAAGCTTTCTTT CAIRQDTLNTEAFF
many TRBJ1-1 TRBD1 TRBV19 TGTGCCAGTAGTAGGGACAGGGGGCCCGACGAAGCTTTCTTT CASSRDRGPDEAFF
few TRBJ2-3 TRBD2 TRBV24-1 TGTGCCACCAGTGATGCCGCGGGGGCAGATACGCAGTATTTT CATSDAAGADTQYF
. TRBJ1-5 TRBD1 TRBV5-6 TGTGCCAGCAGCCTGGGACAGGGGCCTTATGGCAATCAGCCCCAGCATTTT CASSLGQGPYGNQPQHF
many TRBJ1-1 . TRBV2 TGTGCCAGCACCCCCGACAGGAACACTGAAGCTTTCTTT CASTPDRNTEAFF
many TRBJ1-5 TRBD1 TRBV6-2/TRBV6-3 TGTGCCAGCAGCCCCGGGACAGGGGTTCAGCCCCAGCATTTT CASSPGTGVQPQHF
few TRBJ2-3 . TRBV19 TGTGCCAGTAGTACATGGGGACTTTCAAGCACAGATACGCAGTATTTT CASSTWGLSSTDTQYF
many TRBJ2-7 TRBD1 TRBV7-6 TGTGCCAGCAGCTTAGTAAGGGGGCCTGGATCGGAAAAAAGTCTGTACTTC CASSLVRGPGSEKSLYF
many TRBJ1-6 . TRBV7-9 TGTGCCAGCAGCCCGACAGGCGGGAATTCACCCCTCCACTTT CASSPTGGNSPLHF
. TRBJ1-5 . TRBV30 TGTGCCTCACAAGACAGCAGCAATAGCAATCAGCCCCAGCATTTT CASQDSSNSNQPQHF
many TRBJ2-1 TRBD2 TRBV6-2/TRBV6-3 TGTGCCAGCAGTTACTCCCTGACTAGCGGGACTGAGCAGTTCTTC CASSYSLTSGTEQFF
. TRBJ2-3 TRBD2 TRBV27 TGTGCCAGCAGTGTATTGACTAGCGGCCTAGCAGATACGCAGTATTTT CASSVLTSGLADTQYF
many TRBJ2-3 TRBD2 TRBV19 TGTGCCAGTAGTGCCTATAGCGGGACCACAGATACGCAGTATTTT CASSAYSGTTDTQYF
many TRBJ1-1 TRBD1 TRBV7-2 TGTGCCAGCAGCTTAGTTGGGACAGGGGTCCCTGAAGCTTTCTTT CASSLVGTGVPEAFF
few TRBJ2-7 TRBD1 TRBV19 TGTGCCAGTAGTACTGGGACAGGGAAGATCTACGAGCAGTACTTC CASSTGTGKIYEQYF
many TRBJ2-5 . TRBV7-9 TGTGCCAGCAGCGCGAGACAGGCGCAAGAGACCCAGTACTTC CASSARQAQETQYF
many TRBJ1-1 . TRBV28 TGTGCCAGCACCACTGTGGACGATATGAACACTGAAGCTTTCTTT CASTTVDDMNTEAFF
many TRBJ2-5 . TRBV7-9 TGTGCCAGCAGCTTCAGGGATGAGACCCAGTACTTC CASSFRDETQYF
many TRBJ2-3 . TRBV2 TGTGCCAGCAGTGAAGCGCTCGACAGGCCTAACACAGATACGCAGTATTTT CASSEALDRPNTDTQYF
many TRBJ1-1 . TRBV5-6 TGTGCCAGCAGCTTGGTGGGCATGAACACTGAAGCTTTCTTT CASSLVGMNTEAFF
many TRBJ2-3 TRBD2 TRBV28 TGTGCCAGCAGTCCTCGACTAGCGGAAACAGATACGCAGTATTTT CASSPRLAETDTQYF
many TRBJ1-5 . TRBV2 TGTGCCAGCAGTGAATGGAACAGCGCCCGGAATCAGCCCCAGCATTTT CASSEWNSARNQPQHF
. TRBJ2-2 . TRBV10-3 TGTGCCATCAGTGAGTCAGGGGCCGGGGAGCTGTTTTTT CAISESGAGELFF
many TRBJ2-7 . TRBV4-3 TGCGCCAGCAGCCAAGATAGGCCCTACGAGCAGTACTTC CASSQDRPYEQYF
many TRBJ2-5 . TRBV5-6 TGTGCCAGCAGCGACAGCGTCGGAGAGACCCAGTACTTC CASSDSVGETQYF
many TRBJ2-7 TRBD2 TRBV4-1 TGCGCCAGCAGCCAAGCTGAAGGGGGCGGGGGGGTTTACGAGCAGTACTTC CASSQAEGGGGVYEQYF
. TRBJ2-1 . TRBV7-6 TGTGCCAGCAGCTTAGCGCCCGGACAGATTAATTACAATGAGCAGTTCTTC CASSLAPGQINYNEQFF
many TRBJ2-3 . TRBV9 TGTGCCAGCAGCGTAGGAGGAGGGATCAGCACAGATACGCAGTATTTT CASSVGGGISTDTQYF
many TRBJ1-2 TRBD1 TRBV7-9 TGTGCCAGCAATAACGTGAGACAGGGGATTTTCGATTACACCTTC CASNNVRQGIFDYTF
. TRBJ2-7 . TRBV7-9 TGTGCCAGCAGCCACTCCAGGGACGGCTACGAGCAGTACTTC CASSHSRDGYEQYF
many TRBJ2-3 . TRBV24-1 TGTGCCACCAGTGATATGGAACAGGCCACAGATACGCAGTATTTT CATSDMEQATDTQYF
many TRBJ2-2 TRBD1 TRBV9 TGTGCCAGCAGCTCCGGGACAGGGAGCACCGGGGAGCTGTTTTTT CASSSGTGSTGELFF
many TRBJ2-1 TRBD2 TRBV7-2 TGTGCCAGCAGCTTACAACTAGCGGGGGGGCCTTACAATGAGCAGTTCTTC CASSLQLAGGPYNEQFF
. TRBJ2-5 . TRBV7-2 TGTGCCAGCAGCACGCGGACGGGGGACTTAGGTGGGGAGACCCAGTACTTC CASSTRTGDLGGETQYF
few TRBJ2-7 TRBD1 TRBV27 TGTGCCAGCAGTTATGAGACAGGGGACCACGAGCAGTACTTC CASSYETGDHEQYF